The sample holds many counts of the clone carrying this T cell receptor beta chain. Antigen unknown. The unsorted libraries were produced from 2 million PBMCs held at -80 C. The CDR3 consists of 13 residues. Germline V gene data show CDR1 as SGHKS and CDR2 as YYEKEE (reference sequence). V lost 4 bases to trimming and J lost 8 bases; unmatched junction nucleotides: 8. The data were taken from a study of neurological immune-mediated disorders. The yield of each sequencing run was over 160 million TCR-beta sequences from 15-18 subjects. MiXCR, run by TCRdb on the 5' RACE reads, gives a single entry per CDR3 protein. This sample yields over 65,000 distinct CDR3 sequences, of which approximately 2.8% are seen a single time; over 0.95% belongs to the top ten. Broader study findings: The multiple sclerosis repertoire cluster was not associated with any clinical or MRI feature, with the authors stating that larger cohorts are needed. No CDR3 amino acid sequences were shared by expanded clones across subjects, suggesting private repertoires in all groups.

V is TRBV5-5 and J is TRBJ1-1, with 7 bases that match TRBD1. The sequenced material came from PBMCs. The TCR was taken from a woman in her 30s with multiple sclerosis. The CDR3 bases are TGTGCCAGCAGCCCGGGACAGAGACTCGAAGCTTTCTTT. The encoded protein is CASSPGQRLEAFF.